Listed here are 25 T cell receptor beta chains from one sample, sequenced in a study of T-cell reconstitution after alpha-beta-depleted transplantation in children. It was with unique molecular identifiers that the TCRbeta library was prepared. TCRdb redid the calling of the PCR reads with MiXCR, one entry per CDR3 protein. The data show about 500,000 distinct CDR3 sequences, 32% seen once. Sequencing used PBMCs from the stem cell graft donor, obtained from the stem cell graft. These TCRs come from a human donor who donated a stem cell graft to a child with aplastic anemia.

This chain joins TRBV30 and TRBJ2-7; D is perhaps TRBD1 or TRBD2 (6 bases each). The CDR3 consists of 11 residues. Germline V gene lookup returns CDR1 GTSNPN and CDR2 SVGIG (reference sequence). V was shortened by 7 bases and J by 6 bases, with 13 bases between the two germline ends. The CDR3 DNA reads TGTGCCTCGGGGGCAGGAGGCGAGCAGTACTTC. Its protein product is CASGAGGEQYF.

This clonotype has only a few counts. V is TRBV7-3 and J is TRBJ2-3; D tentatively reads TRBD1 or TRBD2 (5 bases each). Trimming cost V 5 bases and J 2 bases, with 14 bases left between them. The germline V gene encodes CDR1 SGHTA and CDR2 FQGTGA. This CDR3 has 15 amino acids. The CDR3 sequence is CASSRRGDLTDTQYF. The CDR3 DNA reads TGTGCCAGCAGCCGAAGAGGGGATCTCACAGATACGCAGTATTTT.

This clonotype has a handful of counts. CDR3 coding DNA: TGTGCCAGCTCACCTTCCGTCAGTTATGAGACCCAGTACTTC. Encoded protein: CASSPSVSYETQYF. This rearrangement joins TRBV18 to TRBJ2-5; D unclear. There are 14 residues in the CDR3. Trimming cost V 3 bases and J 5 bases, with 13 bases left between them. The germline CDR1 and CDR2 sequences are KGHSH and LQKENI. The variable domain in full, completed from reference TRBV18 and TRBJ2-5, reads NAGVMQNPRHLVRRRGQEARLRCSPMKGHSHVYWYRQLPEEGLKFMVYLQKENIIDESGMPKERFSAEFPKEGPSILRIQQVVRGDSAAYFCASSPSVSYETQYFGPGTRLLVL.

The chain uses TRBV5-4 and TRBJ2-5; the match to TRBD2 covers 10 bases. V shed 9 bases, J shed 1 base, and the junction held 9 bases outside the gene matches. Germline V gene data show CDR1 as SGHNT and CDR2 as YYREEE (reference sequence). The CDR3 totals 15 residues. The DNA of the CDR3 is TGTGCCACCCAAGCGGGAGGGCCGGGCCAAGAGACCCAGTACTTC. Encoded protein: CATQAGGPGQETQYF.

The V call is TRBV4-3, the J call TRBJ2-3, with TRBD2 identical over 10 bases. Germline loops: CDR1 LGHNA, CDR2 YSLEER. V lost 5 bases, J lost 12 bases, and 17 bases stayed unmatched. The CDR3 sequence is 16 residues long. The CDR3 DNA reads TGCGCCAGCAGCAATACCATGGTGGGGGGACTAGCGACACAGTATTTT. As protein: CASSNTMVGGLATQYF.

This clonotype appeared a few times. The CDR3 here is CSVVWNYEQYV. In DNA, the CDR3 is TGCAGCGTCGTTTGGAACTACGAGCAGTACGTC. This chain uses TRBV29-1 with TRBJ2-7; D is uncertain. The germline V gene has CDR1 SQVTM and CDR2 ANQGSEA. The V end was cut by 6 bases, the J end by 3 bases, with 9 bases between. The CDR3 runs to 11 residues.

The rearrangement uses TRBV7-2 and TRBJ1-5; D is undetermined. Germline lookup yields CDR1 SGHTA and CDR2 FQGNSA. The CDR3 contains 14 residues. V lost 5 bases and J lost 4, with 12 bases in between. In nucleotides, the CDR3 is TGTGCCAGCAGCCGCCATTCTGGGAATCAGCCCCAGCATTTT. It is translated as CASSRHSGNQPQHF.

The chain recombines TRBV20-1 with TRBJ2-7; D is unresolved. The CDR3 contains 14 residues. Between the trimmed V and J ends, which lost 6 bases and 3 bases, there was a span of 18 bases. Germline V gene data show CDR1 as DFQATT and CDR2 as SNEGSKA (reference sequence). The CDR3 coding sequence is TGCAGTGCCAAGACGGCTCACCTCTACTACGAGCAGTACTTC. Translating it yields CSAKTAHLYYEQYF.

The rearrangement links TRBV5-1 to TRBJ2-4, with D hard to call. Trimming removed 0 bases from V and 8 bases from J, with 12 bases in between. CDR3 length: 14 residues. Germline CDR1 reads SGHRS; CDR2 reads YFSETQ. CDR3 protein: CASSLDWVEDIQYF. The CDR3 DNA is TGCGCCAGCAGCTTGGATTGGGTCGAGGACATTCAGTACTTC.

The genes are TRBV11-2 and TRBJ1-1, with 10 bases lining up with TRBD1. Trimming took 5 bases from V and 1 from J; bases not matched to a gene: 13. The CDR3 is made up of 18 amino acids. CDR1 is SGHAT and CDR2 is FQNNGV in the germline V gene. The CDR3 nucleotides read TGTGCCAGCAGCGCCGGCCGGGACAGGGGAAAAGGGAACACTGAAGCTTTCTTT. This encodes CASSAGRDRGKGNTEAFF.

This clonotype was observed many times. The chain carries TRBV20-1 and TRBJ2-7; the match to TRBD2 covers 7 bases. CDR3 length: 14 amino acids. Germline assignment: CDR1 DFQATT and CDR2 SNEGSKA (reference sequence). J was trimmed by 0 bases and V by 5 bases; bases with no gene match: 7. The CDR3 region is CSAFGLADSYEQYF. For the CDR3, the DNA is TGCAGTGCTTTCGGGCTAGCGGACTCCTACGAGCAGTACTTC.

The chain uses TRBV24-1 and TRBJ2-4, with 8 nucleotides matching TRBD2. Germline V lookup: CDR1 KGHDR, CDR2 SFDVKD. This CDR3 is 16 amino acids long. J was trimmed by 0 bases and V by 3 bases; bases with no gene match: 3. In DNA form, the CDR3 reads TGTGCCACCAGTGATGGACTAGCTCCAGCCAAAAACATTCAGTACTTC. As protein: CATSDGLAPAKNIQYF.

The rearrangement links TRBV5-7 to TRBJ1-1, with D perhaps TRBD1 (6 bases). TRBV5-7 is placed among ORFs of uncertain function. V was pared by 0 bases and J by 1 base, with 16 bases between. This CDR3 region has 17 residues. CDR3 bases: TGTGCCAGCAGCTTGGCCCCCCCCAGGGGCCGGAACACTGAAGCTTTCTTT. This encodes CASSLAPPRGRNTEAFF.

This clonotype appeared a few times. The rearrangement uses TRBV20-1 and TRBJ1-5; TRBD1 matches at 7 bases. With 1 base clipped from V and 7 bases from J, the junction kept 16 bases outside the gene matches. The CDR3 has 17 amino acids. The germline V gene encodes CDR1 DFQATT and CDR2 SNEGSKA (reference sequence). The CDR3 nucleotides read TGCAGTGCTAGAGTCCTCCCGGGGGGGACAGAAAAACAGCCCCAGCATTTT. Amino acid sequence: CSARVLPGGTEKQPQHF.

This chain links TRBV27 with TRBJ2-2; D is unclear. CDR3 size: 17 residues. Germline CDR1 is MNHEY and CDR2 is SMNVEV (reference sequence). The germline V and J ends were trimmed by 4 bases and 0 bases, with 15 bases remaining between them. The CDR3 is CASSWLVAFTNTGELFF. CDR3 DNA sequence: TGTGCCAGCAGTTGGTTGGTTGCGTTTACGAACACCGGGGAGCTGTTTTTT.

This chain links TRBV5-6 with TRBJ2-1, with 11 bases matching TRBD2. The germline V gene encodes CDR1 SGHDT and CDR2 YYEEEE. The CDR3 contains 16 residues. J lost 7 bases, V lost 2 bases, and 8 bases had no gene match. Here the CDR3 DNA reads TGTGCCAGCAGCTTTGGAGGTCGGACTAGCGGGAATGAGCAGTTCTTC. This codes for CASSFGGRTSGNEQFF. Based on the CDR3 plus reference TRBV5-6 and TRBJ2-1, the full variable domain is DAGVTQSPTHLIKTRGQQVTLRCSPKSGHDTVSWYQQALGQGPQFIFQYYEEEERQRGNFPDRFSGHQFPNYSSELNVNALLLGDSALYLCASSFGGRTSGNEQFFGPGTRLTVL.

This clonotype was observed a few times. The CDR3 DNA reads TGTGCCAGCAGCTTACCTGGACCGCGGGGCACTGAAGCTTTCTTT. It specifies CASSLPGPRGTEAFF. The chain uses TRBV7-3 and TRBJ1-1; D unclear. V was cut by 2 bases and J by 4 bases, with 14 bases left in between. The CDR3 length is 15 residues. CDR1 is SGHTA and CDR2 is FQGTGA in the germline V gene.

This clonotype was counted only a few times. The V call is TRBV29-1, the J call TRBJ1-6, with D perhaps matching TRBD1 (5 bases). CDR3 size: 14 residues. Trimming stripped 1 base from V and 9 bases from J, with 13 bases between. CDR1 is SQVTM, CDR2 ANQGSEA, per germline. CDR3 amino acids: CSVEGAGTGSPLHF. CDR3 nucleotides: TGCAGCGTTGAAGGCGCAGGAACAGGTTCACCCCTCCACTTT.

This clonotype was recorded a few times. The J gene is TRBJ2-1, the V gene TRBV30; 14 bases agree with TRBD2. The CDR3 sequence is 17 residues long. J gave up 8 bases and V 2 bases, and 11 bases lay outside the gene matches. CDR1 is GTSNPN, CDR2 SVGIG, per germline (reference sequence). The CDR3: CAWSPLGLAGGFYEQFF. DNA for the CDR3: TGTGCCTGGAGTCCCCTCGGACTAGCGGGAGGATTCTATGAGCAGTTCTTC.

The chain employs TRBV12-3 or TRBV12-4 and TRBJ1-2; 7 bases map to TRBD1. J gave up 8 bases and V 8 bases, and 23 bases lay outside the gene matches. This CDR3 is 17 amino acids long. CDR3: CASLPGLTGRGREGYTF. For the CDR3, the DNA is TGTGCCAGCCTCCCAGGTCTGACAGGGAGAGGCAGGGAGGGCTACACCTTC.

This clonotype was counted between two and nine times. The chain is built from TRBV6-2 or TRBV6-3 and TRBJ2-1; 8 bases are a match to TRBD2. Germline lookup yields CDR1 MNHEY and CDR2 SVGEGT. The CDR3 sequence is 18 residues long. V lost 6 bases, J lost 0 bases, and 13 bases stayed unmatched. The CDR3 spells CASSQITGTRSSYNEQFF. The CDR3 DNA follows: TGTGCCAGCAGCCAGATAACCGGGACTAGGAGCTCCTACAATGAGCAGTTCTTC.

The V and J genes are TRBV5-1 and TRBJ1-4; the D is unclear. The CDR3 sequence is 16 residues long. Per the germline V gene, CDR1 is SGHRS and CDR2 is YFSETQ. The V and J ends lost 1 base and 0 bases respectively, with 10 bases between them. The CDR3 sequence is CASSLYGSATNEKLFF. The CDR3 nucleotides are TGCGCCAGCAGCTTGTACGGGTCTGCAACTAATGAAAAACTGTTTTTT.

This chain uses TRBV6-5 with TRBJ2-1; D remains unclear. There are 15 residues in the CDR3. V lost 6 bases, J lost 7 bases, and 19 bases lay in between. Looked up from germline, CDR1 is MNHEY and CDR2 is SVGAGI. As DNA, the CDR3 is TGTGCCAGCAGCCAGGTTGCAGTTGGGCGGAATGAGCAGTTCTTC. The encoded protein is CASSQVAVGRNEQFF.

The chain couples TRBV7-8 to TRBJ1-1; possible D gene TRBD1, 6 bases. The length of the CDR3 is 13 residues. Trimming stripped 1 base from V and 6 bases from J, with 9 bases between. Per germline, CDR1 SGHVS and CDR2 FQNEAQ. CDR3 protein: CASSLGGAPEAFF. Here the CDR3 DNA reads TGTGCCAGCAGCTTAGGGGGGGCCCCTGAAGCTTTCTTT.

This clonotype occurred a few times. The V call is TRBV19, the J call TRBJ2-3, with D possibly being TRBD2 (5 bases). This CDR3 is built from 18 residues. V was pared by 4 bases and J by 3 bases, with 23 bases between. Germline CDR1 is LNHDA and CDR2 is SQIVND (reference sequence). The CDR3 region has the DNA TGTGCCAGTAGTAAGCCCCTCACCGTCGCGGGTCCTACAGATACGCAGTATTTT. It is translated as CASSKPLTVAGPTDTQYF.